This TCR beta chain was sequenced during a study of blood T cell repertoires in COVID-19 (dated by TCRdb to the early 2020s). About the investigation overall: Samples covering the acute and convalescent phases of COVID-19 were provided by collaborators in the United States, Italy and Spain. Where available, HLA class I and class II types were taken from metadata supplied by the sample provider and were not determined by assay-based typing. Samples came from the ongoing ImmuneRACE study (first 160 participants) plus 1,254 subjects from 6 global collaborators. Subjects who had been exposed to COVID-19, were actively infected with it, or had recovered from it provided the deeply sampled blood TCRbeta repertoires that made up the dataset. The prospective study material was composed of cDNA or gDNA derived from T cells, B-cell-depleted T cells, or PBMCs. A freely available public database, intended as a resource for researchers studying the immune response to SARS-CoV-2, is where the repertoires were released. The sample metadata nearly always contained a de-identified subject ID, COVID-19 status, age in years and sex.

Broader findings and caveats from the paper: The quantity of clinical and demographic metadata differed by source and by participant and was supplied without curation.

V is reduced by 0 bases and J by 5 bases, leaving a spacing of 11 bases between them. Looking up the germline V gene yields CDR1 SGDLS and CDR2 YYNGEE. From the cysteine through the phenylalanine, the CDR3 covers 14 amino acids. The kept DNA is CDR3 alone, 42 bases in frame from the first base. In the case of this clone: Its cognate antigen has yet to be identified. Within one base of it there is no much larger clone, and no base qualities were kept.

Participants in the prospective study were enrolled through a virtual design, were aged roughly 18 to 100 years, and lived in 24 United States geographic areas. In the prospective study, participants were assigned to cohorts based on the clinical history participants reported in a screening survey and a study questionnaire. Recovered participants in ImmuneRACE Cohort 3 were defined as having two consecutive negative NP/OP PCR tests, clearance from a healthcare professional, or resolution of symptoms. Each participant in the prospective study had whole blood, serum and a nasopharyngeal or oropharyngeal swab collected by mobile phlebotomists. Prospective study participants could optionally give additional blood draws and questionnaires over an approximately 2-month period. Before DNA extraction, blood samples from the prospective study were shipped at room temperature or frozen. TCRbeta CDR3 regions were amplified from genomic DNA using the immunoSEQ Assay, a bias-controlled multiplex PCR. Per the authors' processing: The number of nucleated cells in each sample was estimated from the amplification of reference gene primers within the assay. To quantify the absolute abundance of each unique TCRbeta CDR3 rearrangement, sequence reads were collapsed and filtered. For each sample, productive Simpson clonality was calculated as the square root of Simpson's diversity index over productive rearrangements. Entries here come from immuneACCESS through TCRdb and include only in-frame sequences with V and J called. Some clones fail to appear in such tables; in the studies checked, an unresolved V gene covers under half of the shortfall, and the cause of the remainder is unknown. That table gives V, J and clone size, and the DNA gave D and trimming. For this sample there are a few hundred thousand clones; 82% appear just once. The top ten clones comprise 3% to 4% of the sample.

Recombination linked TRBV9 to TRBJ1-2; no D gene is confidently identified. Sequencing was performed on PBMCs or T cells enriched from blood (not recorded which). This receptor was taken from an older woman who had recovered from COVID-19. The DNA is as follows: TGTGCCAGCAGCGTAGGAGGGAAAGGGTATGGCTACACCTTC. It translates as CASSVGGKGYGYTF.